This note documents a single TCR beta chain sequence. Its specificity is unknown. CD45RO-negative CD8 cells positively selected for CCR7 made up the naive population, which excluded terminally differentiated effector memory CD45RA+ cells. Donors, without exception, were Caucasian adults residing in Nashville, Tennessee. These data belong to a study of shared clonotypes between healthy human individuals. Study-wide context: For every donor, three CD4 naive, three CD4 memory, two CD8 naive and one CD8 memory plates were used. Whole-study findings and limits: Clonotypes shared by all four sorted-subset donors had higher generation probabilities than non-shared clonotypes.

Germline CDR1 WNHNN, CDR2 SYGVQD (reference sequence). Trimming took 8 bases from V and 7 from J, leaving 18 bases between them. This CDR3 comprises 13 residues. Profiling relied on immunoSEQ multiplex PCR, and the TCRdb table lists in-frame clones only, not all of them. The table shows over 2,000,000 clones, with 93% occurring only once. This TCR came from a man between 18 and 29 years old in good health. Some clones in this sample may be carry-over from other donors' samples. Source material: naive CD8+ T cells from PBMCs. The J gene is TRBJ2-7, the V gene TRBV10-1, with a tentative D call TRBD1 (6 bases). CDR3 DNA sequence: TGCGCCAGCTCCGGGACAATGGTGGGTGAGCAGTACTTC. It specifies CASSGTMVGEQYF.